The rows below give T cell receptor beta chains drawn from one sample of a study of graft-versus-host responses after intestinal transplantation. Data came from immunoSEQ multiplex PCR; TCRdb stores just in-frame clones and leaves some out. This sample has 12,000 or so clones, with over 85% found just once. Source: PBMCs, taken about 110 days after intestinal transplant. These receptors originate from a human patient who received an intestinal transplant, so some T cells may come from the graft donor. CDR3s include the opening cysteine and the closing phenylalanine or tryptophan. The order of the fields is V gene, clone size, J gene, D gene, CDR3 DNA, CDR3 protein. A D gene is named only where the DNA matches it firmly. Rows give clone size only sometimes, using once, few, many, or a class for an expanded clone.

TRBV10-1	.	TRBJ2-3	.	TGCGCCAGCAGTGAGTCGAACGGACCTAACACAGATACGCAGTATTTT	CASSESNGPNTDTQYF
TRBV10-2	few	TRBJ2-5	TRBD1	TGCGCCAGCAGTGAGGGTAGGGGGCCTTCCCAGTACTTC	CASSEGRGPSQYF
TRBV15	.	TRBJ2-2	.	TGTGCCACCAGCAGAGAACAGGTTGCCACCGGGGAGCTGTTTTTT	CATSREQVATGELFF
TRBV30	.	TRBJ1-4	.	TGTGCCTGGAGCGTGCCGGGACATCCGAATGAAAAACTGTTTTTT	CAWSVPGHPNEKLFF
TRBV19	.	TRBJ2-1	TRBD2	TGTGCCAGTAGCACCCTAGCGGGAGCGCCCAATGAGCAGTTCTTC	CASSTLAGAPNEQFF
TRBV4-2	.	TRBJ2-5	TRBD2	TGTGCCAGCAGCCAGGAACTAGCGGGCTCCCAAGAGACCCAGTACTTC	CASSQELAGSQETQYF
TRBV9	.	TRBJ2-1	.	TGTGCCAGCAGCGTTGGGGCTAGAGGGGAGCAGTTCTTC	CASSVGARGEQFF
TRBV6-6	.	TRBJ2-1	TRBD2	TGTGCCAGCAGTTCCTTAGCGGGAGGGACCTACAATGAGCAGTTCTTC	CASSSLAGGTYNEQFF
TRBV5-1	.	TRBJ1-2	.	TGCGCCAGCAGCCCCACCGGGACAAGCTATGGCTACACCTTC	CASSPTGTSYGYTF
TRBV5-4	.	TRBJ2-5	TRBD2	TGTGCCAGCAGCGCGCCGACTAGCGGGGACCAAGAGACCCAGTACTTC	CASSAPTSGDQETQYF
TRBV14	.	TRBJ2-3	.	TGTGCCAGCAGCGCCTACAGGGTAGATACGCAGTATTTT	CASSAYRVDTQYF
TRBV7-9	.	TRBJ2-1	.	TGTGCCAGCAGTTATGCCGGGGGCGGAACCTACAATGAGCAGTTCTTC	CASSYAGGGTYNEQFF
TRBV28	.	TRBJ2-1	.	TGTGCCAGCACTTCCTTCTTATCCTACAATGAGCAGTTCTTC	CASTSFLSYNEQFF
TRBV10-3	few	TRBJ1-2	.	TGTGCCATCAGTGAGAGGGAGGGAAACTATGGCTACACCTTC	CAISEREGNYGYTF
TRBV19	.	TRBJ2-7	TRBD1	TGTGCCAGTAGGAACCTCGGGACAGGGTTATACGAGCAGTACTTC	CASRNLGTGLYEQYF
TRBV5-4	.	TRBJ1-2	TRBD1	TGTGCCAGCAGCTTGGCTCTTATTACAGGGGACGGCTACACCTTC	CASSLALITGDGYTF
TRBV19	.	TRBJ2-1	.	TGTGCCAGTAGTATTTCGACTAGGAATGAGCAGTTCTTC	CASSISTRNEQFF
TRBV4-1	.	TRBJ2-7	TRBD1	TGCGCCAGCGGCCGACAGGGTGTTTCCTACGAGCAGTACTTC	CASGRQGVSYEQYF
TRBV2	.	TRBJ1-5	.	TGTGCCAGCAGTGAAAGGGGGATTGATGGGCAGCCCCAGCATTTT	CASSERGIDGQPQHF
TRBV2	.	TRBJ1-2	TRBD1	TGTGCCAGCAGTCGCCGGGACAGGGGGCGCCGTCTGAAAGGCTACACCTTC	CASSRRDRGRRLKGYTF
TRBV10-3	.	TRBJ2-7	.	TGTGCCATCAGTGAGGGAATCGGCCACGAGCAGTACTTC	CAISEGIGHEQYF
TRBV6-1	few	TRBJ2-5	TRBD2	TGTGCCAGCAGTGAAAGCGGGAAATACCAAGAGACCCAGTACTTC	CASSESGKYQETQYF
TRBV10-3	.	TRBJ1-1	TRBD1	TGTGCCATCAGATCCAGGGGGCGCGACACTGAAGCTTTCTTT	CAIRSRGRDTEAFF
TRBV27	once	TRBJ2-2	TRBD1	TGTGCCAGCAGTTTAACACAGGGGTGGGCCGGGGAGCTGTTTTTT	CASSLTQGWAGELFF
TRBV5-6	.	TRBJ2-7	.	TGTGCCAGCAGCTTGTGGGAACCCTACGAGCAGTACTTC	CASSLWEPYEQYF
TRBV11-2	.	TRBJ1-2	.	TGTGCCAGCAGCTCCCTAGCTGCAGGGACCACTAACTATGGCTACACCTTC	CASSSLAAGTTNYGYTF
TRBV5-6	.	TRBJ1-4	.	TGTGCCAGCAGCCCAGAAACGAGGGGAGAAAACCCAACTAATGAAAAACTGTTTTTT	CASSPETRGENPTNEKLFF
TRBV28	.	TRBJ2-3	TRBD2	TGTGCCAGCAGGGGGACTAGCGACGTGTATTTAACAGATACGCAGTATTTT	CASRGTSDVYLTDTQYF
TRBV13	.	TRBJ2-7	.	TGTGCCAGCAGCTCCGTCGGACAGTCCTACGAGCAGTACTTC	CASSSVGQSYEQYF